The sample holds one count of the clone carrying this T cell receptor beta chain. Profiled with immunoSEQ multiplex PCR; TCRdb holds only in-frame clones, not every one. Among under 400,000 clones listed, around 90% were seen once. Treatment of the sample: 19 received Ad26.COV2.S at low or high dose, single or two shots; 5 received placebo; per-sample allocation not given. Collection of the samples took place on day 63 after the first injection of vaccine or placebo. The sample originates from a study of Ad26.COV2.S vaccination and SARS-CoV-2 variants. The origin of this receptor is a person aged 18-65 years who received the Ad26.COV2.S COVID-19 vaccine or a placebo. Specimen: peripheral blood, collected in a trial of Ad26.COV2.S vaccine versus placebo.

In DNA form, the CDR3 reads TGTGCCTGGAGTGGGGGGCAGGGGCCAGCTTTCTTT. It encodes CAWSGGQGPAFF. This chain uses TRBV30 with TRBJ1-1; TRBD1 is a possible D gene (6 bases). CDR3 length equals 12 residues. V was cut by 1 base and J by 10 bases, with 13 bases left in between. Germline CDR1 and CDR2: GTSNPN and SVGIG (reference sequence).